This T cell receptor (beta chain) was profiled in a study of PD-1 blockade in classical Hodgkin lymphoma (dated by TCRdb to the early 2020s). Regarding the study in general: The study used TCR beta sequencing and CyTOF to define a peripheral blood immune signature of response to PD-1 blockade in classical Hodgkin lymphoma.

Looking up the germline V gene yields CDR1 SGDLS and CDR2 YYNGEE. The CDR3 measures 14 amino acids from cysteine to phenylalanine. Just the 42-base CDR3 DNA is kept, in frame starting at base 1. Trimming takes 3 bases off V and 6 bases off J; junction bases not matched to a gene: 6. The Qiagen DNeasy kit was used to extract genomic DNA both from unsorted PBMCs and from the negatively selected CD4+ and CD8+ fractions. Amplification of TCR beta CDR3 regions was done by immunoSEQ multiplex PCR with primers that anneal to V and J segments. A synthetic immune receptor repertoire was used to minimize amplification bias, and any residual bias was removed computationally once sequencing was done. As for the original processing: Custom Python scripts were used to quantify repertoire diversity as the Shannon entropy index. The unsorted, CD4+ and CD8+ repertoires were each analyzed separately, with the exception of combined analyses, where CD4+ and CD8+ sequences were merged in silico. The table was pulled from immuneACCESS by TCRdb, which kept in-frame rearrangements only. Such tables lose some clones; where checked, under half of the loss comes from unresolved V genes, and the rest has no known cause. The V and J calls and the clone size are those of that table, but D and trimming were determined from the DNA. The sample table shows 45,000 or so clones, and roughly 91% are seen once. Approximately 4.9% of the sample is in the top ten clones.

Remarks on this clone: Its target antigen remains unknown. One base away there is no much larger clone; base qualities are not given.

Overall study results and their limits: Baseline TCR diversity was reported to be lower in newly diagnosed patients than in healthy donors, and even lower in relapsed/refractory patients. Only a single clinical trial cohort was studied, and what caused the repertoire differences, possibly disease activity or prior therapy, remained undefined.

Reading the label with the study, this specimen's time point is: newly diagnosed, previously untreated cHL patient sample. As a comparison group for the relapsed/refractory trial patients, PBMCs from patients with newly diagnosed, previously untreated classical Hodgkin lymphoma were sequenced. Peripheral blood was collected in 8 mL Vacutainer Cell Preparation Tubes, from which PBMCs were isolated by centrifugation and then cryopreserved. The chain employs TRBV9 and TRBJ2-7; the central 10 bases match TRBD2. Sequenced input: peripheral blood mononuclear cells (PBMCs). The origin of this receptor is a human donor with classical Hodgkin lymphoma. The nucleotide sequence reads TGTGCCAGCAGCGCCCTAGCGGGAGTTTCCGAGCAGTACTTC. It translates to CASSALAGVSEQYF.